This TCR beta chain is from a study of technical replicates of blood from several donors. Clones were sequenced by immunoSEQ multiplex PCR, and TCRdb holds only the in-frame ones, with some missing. Of some 73,000 clones detected, 90% to 95% appear once; the ten largest clones hold approximately 5%. This sequence originates from a human donor in good health. Some clones in this sample may be carry-over from other donors' samples. The sample taken for sequencing was PBMCs.

The chain's CDR3 is CASSIDAPSAGADTQYF. CDR3 DNA: TGTGCCAGTAGTATCGATGCTCCCTCCGCTGGAGCAGATACGCAGTATTTT. The V call is TRBV19, the J call TRBJ2-3; D gene unclear. This CDR3 has 17 residues. V lost 3 bases to trimming and J lost 4 bases, with 20 bases between them. Germline CDR1 LNHDA, CDR2 SQIVND (reference sequence).